Listed below are T cell receptor beta chains from one sample, sequenced in a study of B cell selection in AIRE deficiency. TCRdb's table, derived via immunoSEQ multiplex PCR, lists solely in-frame clones and lacks some. The data show some 24,000 clones, approximately 96% seen once. Sequencing input: conventional CD4+ T cells sorted from PBMCs. The receptors shown here come from a human donor with AIRE deficiency. CDR3s include the opening cysteine and the closing phenylalanine or tryptophan. Fields, in order: J gene, V gene, CDR3 protein.

TRBJ2-3 TRBV5-4 CASRLASHTDTQYF
TRBJ2-7 TRBV5-4 CASSLEAASYEQYF
TRBJ1-1 TRBV29-1 CSCRGFMNTEAFF
TRBJ1-1 TRBV27 CASSSGGPDTEAFF
TRBJ2-2 TRBV25-1 CASSEDRGWSTGELFF
TRBJ2-6 TRBV6-1 CASSEVSVGLSGANVLTF
TRBJ2-7 TRBV11-2 CASSLDLGGGGRHYEQYF
TRBJ1-5 TRBV7-2 CASSPEWGQPQHF
TRBJ2-3 TRBV30 CAWSPGTGLTDTQYF
TRBJ2-1 TRBV18 CASSPLAGASGNEQFF
TRBJ2-3 TRBV29-1 CSVMTSGASTDTQYF
. TRBV29-1 CSVQGNEQYF
TRBJ1-4 TRBV5-6 CASSLWGHGEKLFF
TRBJ2-3 TRBV4-3 CASSQEWDGSTPHTDTQYF
TRBJ1-2 TRBV4-1 CASSQDGAWARTRVYGYTF
TRBJ2-2 TRBV19 CASSIWGGGSGAPGELFF
TRBJ2-7 TRBV11-2 CASSLQGGISYEQYF
TRBJ2-1 TRBV19 CASRLAGGPRNEQFF
TRBJ2-1 TRBV28 CASSLRGDEQFF
TRBJ2-1 TRBV28 CVSSARSAQYNEQFF
TRBJ2-2 TRBV5-6 CASSLAGGSNTGELFF
TRBJ2-3 TRBV7-3 CASSLIQGGDTQYF
TRBJ2-7 TRBV5-4 CASSLGGRREARAKYEQYF
TRBJ2-1 TRBV10-3 CAISVTSGSLYNEQFF
TRBJ2-3 TRBV13 CASSLASGRRTDTQYF
TRBJ2-1 TRBV19 CASRNIRDRGPLGQKSSYNEQFF
TRBJ2-5 TRBV14 CASSPTVQGETQYF
TRBJ1-4 TRBV15 CATSIFRTGDEKLFF
TRBJ1-2 TRBV12-5 CASGSGTGAFSRGYTF
TRBJ2-7 TRBV6-6 CATANSGYHEQYF
TRBJ2-1 TRBV21-1 CASSKYAREGQNYNEQFF
TRBJ1-2 TRBV11-1 CASSLNSGYGYTF
TRBJ2-7 TRBV19 CASSIAGGLYEQYF
TRBJ1-1 TRBV6-1 CASSGWEKLNTEAFF
TRBJ2-1 TRBV7-8 CASSPRWSGRANEQFF
TRBJ2-5 TRBV5-1 CASSLDGGGPYETQYF
. TRBV10-3 CASGLNEQYF
TRBJ2-3 TRBV11-2 CASSLEQVGTDTQYF
TRBJ2-5 TRBV29-1 CSVVPPRQETQYF
TRBJ2-3 TRBV11-1 CASSSGLAGFTDTQYF
TRBJ1-2 TRBV28 CASRNAGGYTF
TRBJ2-7 TRBV9 CASSVSGSDEWSYEQYF
TRBJ2-1 TRBV4-3 CASSQELLRGRGEQFF
TRBJ1-1 TRBV19 CASSIGYLNTEAFF
TRBJ2-5 TRBV10-3 CAIRGTGARETQYF
TRBJ2-7 TRBV6-1 CATGDYEQYF